The 30 T cell receptor beta chains below all came from one sample that was sequenced in a study of blood T cell repertoires in COVID-19 (TCRdb year 2020). Libraries were built with the immunoSEQ multiplex PCR assay. TCRdb took over this immuneACCESS table, retaining in-frame rearrangements with V and J assigned. Such tables are incomplete; in checked studies, under half of the missing clones stem from an unresolved V gene, and the remainder is unexplained. This sample comprises some 180,000 clones, just over 90% of them detected only once. Roughly 4.5% of the sample is taken by the ten largest. The sample consisted of peripheral blood. Receptors originate from a young man with COVID-19, enrolled during active disease.

This chain links TRBV7-8 with TRBJ1-2; maybe TRBD1 (6 bases). Germline values: CDR1 SGHVS, CDR2 FQNEAQ. The V and J ends lost 5 bases and 9 bases respectively, with 10 bases between them. This CDR3 region has 11 residues. For the CDR3, the DNA is TGTGCCAGCAGCGTCGGGACAAGCTACACCTTC. This encodes CASSVGTSYTF.

This clone was recorded once. The V call is TRBV4-1, the J call TRBJ1-1, with 7 bases that match TRBD1. The V gene end was trimmed by 2 bases and the J gene end by 9 bases; junction bases not matched to a gene: 6. The CDR3 is made up of 13 amino acids. Germline lookup yields CDR1 MGHRA and CDR2 YSYEKL. The CDR3 here is CASSQRAGQKAFF. CDR3 nucleotides: TGCGCCAGCAGCCAAAGGGCGGGACAGAAAGCTTTCTTT.

This chain uses TRBV7-2 with TRBJ2-5; D gene unclear. Trimming removed 0 bases at V and 1 base at J, with 6 bases between. The V gene's germline CDR1 is SGHTA and CDR2 FQGNSA. This CDR3 contains 14 residues. In DNA, the CDR3 is TGTGCCAGCAGCTTAGCCAGGCGCCAAGAGACCCAGTACTTC. Translating it yields CASSLARRQETQYF.

This chain links TRBV7-3 with TRBJ1-1; 7 nucleotides match TRBD1. V lost 5 bases and J lost 7; bases outside the gene matches: 10. The length of the CDR3 is 14 residues. Looked up from germline, CDR1 is SGHTA and CDR2 is FQGTGA. CDR3 protein: CASSATGAANEAFF. The CDR3 DNA is TGTGCCAGCAGCGCCACAGGGGCCGCTAATGAAGCTTTCTTT.

The chain recombines TRBV5-4 with TRBJ1-1; no clear D gene. The CDR3 totals 13 residues. Germline loops: CDR1 SGHNT, CDR2 YYREEE (reference sequence). V lost 4 bases and J 3 bases, leaving 10 bases between the germline ends. This chain's CDR3 is CASSPLGDTEAFF. Here the CDR3 DNA reads TGTGCCAGCAGCCCACTCGGGGACACTGAAGCTTTCTTT.

The chain recombines TRBV4-1 with TRBJ2-1; 11 bases are shared with TRBD2. Trimming took 1 base from V and 7 from J; bases not matched to a gene: 12. From germline, CDR1 is MGHRA and CDR2 YSYEKL. The CDR3 spans 18 residues. This CDR3 reads CASSQGPPLAGVRNEQFF. For the CDR3, the DNA is TGCGCCAGCAGCCAAGGTCCTCCACTAGCGGGAGTTCGGAATGAGCAGTTCTTC.

By share, this clone counts as medium-sized. The chain employs TRBV2 and TRBJ1-5; tentative D call: TRBD1 (5 bases). V was clipped by 2 bases and J by 6 bases, with 20 bases between them. The CDR3 contains 17 residues. The germline V gene encodes CDR1 SNHLY and CDR2 FYNNEI. The CDR3 reads CASSEFLPGDWGQPQHF. DNA of the CDR3: TGTGCCAGCAGTGAATTCCTCCCTGGGGACTGGGGTCAGCCCCAGCATTTT. The full variable domain, its missing parts supplied by reference TRBV2 and TRBJ1-5, is EPEVTQTPSHQVTQMGQEVILRCVPISNHLYFYWYRQILGQKVEFLVSFYNNEISEKSEIFDDQFSVERPDGSNFTLKIRSTKLEDSAMYFCASSEFLPGDWGQPQHFGDGTRLSIL.

V is TRBV27 and J is TRBJ2-7; TRBD1 matches at 9 bases. CDR1 and CDR2 (germline): MNHEY, SMNVEV (reference sequence). V dropped 3 bases and J dropped 7; count of bases not matched to a gene: 10. CDR3 length: 15 amino acids. For the CDR3, the DNA is TGTGCCAGCAGTTTTCGCTGGACAGGGGAGGATGAGCAGTACTTC. Its protein product is CASSFRWTGEDEQYF.

The J gene is TRBJ1-1, the V gene TRBV6-2 or TRBV6-3, with D possibly TRBD1 on 6 matching bases. Trimming removed 4 bases at V and 5 bases at J, with 11 bases between. Germline CDR1 is MNHEY and CDR2 is SVGEGT. This CDR3 region has 13 residues. CDR3 bases: TGTGCCAGCAGTTTACAGGGTCGGACTGAAGCTTTCTTT. Translated, it gives CASSLQGRTEAFF.

This chain connects TRBV19 to TRBJ1-1; the match to TRBD1 covers 7 bases. The CDR3 sequence is 15 residues long. CDR1 is LNHDA, CDR2 SQIVND, per germline (reference sequence). After removal of 9 bases from V and 8 bases from J, the junction contained 18 bases not matched to a gene. The CDR3 reads CASDLGGQRKSEAFF. CDR3 in DNA: TGTGCCAGCGACCTAGGGGGACAGAGGAAGTCCGAAGCTTTCTTT.

V and J are TRBV9 and TRBJ1-2, with 8 bases fitting TRBD1. CDR3 size: 14 residues. Per the germline V gene, CDR1 is SGDLS and CDR2 is YYNGEE. V lost 3 bases to trimming and J lost 4 bases; unmatched junction nucleotides: 5. CDR3 sequence reads: CASSAITGGYGYTF. CDR3 sequence (DNA): TGTGCCAGCAGCGCCATCACAGGGGGCTATGGCTACACCTTC. The full variable domain, in which reference TRBV9 and TRBJ1-2 provide the parts outside the CDR3, is DSGVTQTPKHLITATGQRVTLRCSPRSGDLSVYWYQQSLDQGLQFLIQYYNGEERAKGNILERFSAQQFPDLHSELNLSSLELGDSALYFCASSAITGGYGYTFGSGTRLTVV.

The rearrangement uses TRBV4-1 and TRBJ2-2; D perhaps matches TRBD1 (5 bases). The CDR3 is made up of 15 amino acids. V lost 4 bases to trimming and J lost 6 bases, with 15 bases between them. Per the germline V gene, CDR1 is MGHRA and CDR2 is YSYEKL. The CDR3 loop is CASSPHLVRAGELFF. The CDR3, as DNA: TGCGCCAGCAGCCCTCATCTAGTCAGGGCCGGGGAGCTGTTTTTT.

Concerning this clone: This CDR3 is also generated by other DNA sequences in the sample. The chain joins TRBV19 to TRBJ2-7; D is possibly TRBD2 (6 bases). V gave up 3 bases and J gave up 0 bases, with 9 bases separating them. The germline CDR1 and CDR2 sequences are LNHDA and SQIVND (reference sequence). The CDR3 is made up of 14 amino acids. The CDR3, as DNA: TGTGCCAGTAGTATCGGAGGGAGCTCCTACGAGCAGTACTTC. Translating it yields CASSIGGSSYEQYF.

CDR3 sequence: CASMGRGRGTSWYNEQFF. CDR3 DNA sequence: TGTGCCAGTATGGGGCGGGGCCGAGGGACTAGCTGGTACAATGAGCAGTTCTTC. The J gene is TRBJ2-1, the V gene TRBV19; TRBD2 aligns across 9 bases. The CDR3 has 18 residues. The ends lost 7 bases at V and 4 bases at J; junction bases unmatched: 17. Per the germline V gene, CDR1 is LNHDA and CDR2 is SQIVND (reference sequence).

J is TRBJ2-7 and V is TRBV27; 10 positions agree with TRBD2. Trimming at V came to 2 bases and at J to 5 bases, leaving 3 bases not matched to a gene. The length of the CDR3 is 14 residues. Germline CDR1 and CDR2: MNHEY and SMNVEV (reference sequence). The CDR3 protein is CASSLILAGDEQYF. The CDR3 region has the DNA TGTGCCAGCAGTTTAATTCTAGCGGGAGACGAGCAGTACTTC.

The V call is TRBV7-3, the J call TRBJ2-1; D is perhaps TRBD2 (6 bases). There are 17 residues in the CDR3. Trimming cost V 3 bases and J 8 bases, with 23 bases left between them. The germline V gene encodes CDR1 SGHTA and CDR2 FQGTGA. CDR3 region: CASSFTGGALNSYEQFF. Here the CDR3 DNA reads TGTGCCAGCAGCTTCACTGGCGGGGCCCTCAACTCATATGAGCAGTTCTTC.

The genes are TRBV6-4 and TRBJ2-3, with 15 bases matching TRBD2. Germline V lookup: CDR1 MRHNA, CDR2 SNTAGT. Trimming took 0 bases from V and 4 from J; bases not matched to a gene: 8. This CDR3 is built from 19 residues. The CDR3 DNA follows: TGTGCCAGCAGTGACTCCGGACTAGCGGGAGGGCCTACGCCAGATACGCAGTATTTT. Translation: CASSDSGLAGGPTPDTQYF.

The chain recombines TRBV2 with TRBJ1-1, with TRBD1 identical over 9 bases. Germline loops: CDR1 SNHLY, CDR2 FYNNEI. Losses at the gene ends were 6 bases for V and 11 bases for J; bases not matched to a gene: 1. The CDR3 has 10 amino acids. CDR3 region: CASRDRGAFF. The CDR3 DNA reads as TGTGCCAGCAGAGACAGGGGGGCTTTCTTT.

The chain is built from TRBV5-1 and TRBJ1-1; a weak D match, TRBD1 (6 bases). Between the trimmed V and J ends, which lost 10 bases and 3 bases, there was a span of 13 bases. CDR3 length: 12 amino acids. CDR1 is SGHRS, CDR2 YFSETQ, per germline. Written as DNA, the CDR3 is TGCGCCGCTGGGGCAGGGGACACTGAAGCTTTCTTT. Encoded protein: CAAGAGDTEAFF.

The V gene is TRBV10-2, the J gene TRBJ2-7; the D gene is possibly TRBD2 (6 bases). Trimming shortened V by 9 bases and J by 9 bases, and 15 bases separated the two germline ends. The CDR3 spans 11 residues. Germline V gives CDR1 WSHSY, CDR2 SAAADI. In DNA, the CDR3 is TGCGCCAGTGGTCCCTTGGGGGGGCAGTACTTC. Its translation: CASGPLGGQYF.

The genes are TRBV27 and TRBJ1-2; the match to TRBD1 covers 7 bases. Unmatched junction bases numbered 0, after V lost 3 bases and J lost 2 bases. This CDR3 is 13 amino acids long. The germline V gene has CDR1 MNHEY and CDR2 SMNVEV (reference sequence). The CDR3 DNA follows: TGTGCCAGCAGTTTGGGACAGAACTATGGCTACACCTTC. This sequence encodes CASSLGQNYGYTF.

V and J are TRBV5-1 and TRBJ1-2; the D gene is possibly TRBD1 (6 bases). V lost 0 bases and J lost 4, with 16 bases in between. There are 16 residues in the CDR3. The germline V gene has CDR1 SGHRS and CDR2 YFSETQ. The CDR3 loop is CASSLAGLTGPYGYTF. The CDR3 DNA is TGCGCCAGCAGCTTGGCGGGTCTAACAGGGCCCTATGGCTACACCTTC.

This rearrangement joins TRBV5-6 to TRBJ1-1; D is perhaps TRBD1 (5 bases). Germline V gene sequence: CDR1 SGHDT, CDR2 YYEEEE. The ends were cut back, 0 bases at V and 5 bases at J, with 14 bases in the middle. The CDR3 extends over 15 amino acids. This chain's CDR3 is CASSLVDWGRTEAFF. Written as DNA, the CDR3 is TGTGCCAGCAGCTTGGTGGACTGGGGGAGGACTGAAGCTTTCTTT.

The J gene is TRBJ2-7, the V gene TRBV29-1, with 10 positions matching TRBD2. V shed 7 bases and J 3 bases; nucleotides not matched to a gene: 12. The CDR3 is 15 residues long. Germline-derived CDR1 and CDR2 are SQVTM and ANQGSEA. The CDR3: CSALSVASGSYEQYF. DNA of the CDR3: TGCAGCGCCCTGAGTGTCGCTAGCGGGAGCTACGAGCAGTACTTC.

The rearrangement uses TRBV28 and TRBJ2-7; 7 bases match TRBD2. Germline V gene lookup returns CDR1 MDHEN and CDR2 SYDVKM. The CDR3 totals 14 residues. Losses at the gene ends were 7 bases for V and 4 bases for J; bases not matched to a gene: 10. The CDR3 loop reads CASKRGGGTYEQYF. DNA of the CDR3: TGTGCCAGCAAGCGGGGCGGCGGGACTTACGAGCAGTACTTC.

This chain links TRBV12-3 or TRBV12-4 with TRBJ2-7; 7 positions match TRBD2. The CDR3 loop spans 13 amino acids. Trimming took 3 bases from V and 6 from J; bases not matched to a gene: 5. CDR3 residues: CASSLAGAGEQYF. The CDR3 DNA is TGTGCCAGCAGTTTGGCGGGAGCGGGCGAGCAGTACTTC.

This sequence joins TRBV24-1 and TRBJ2-1; 11 nucleotides match TRBD2. With V trimmed by 9 bases and J by 8 bases, 17 bases remained unmatched. The CDR3 length is 17 residues. Germline V gene data show CDR1 as KGHDR and CDR2 as SFDVKD. The CDR3 protein is CATARGGLAGGGDEQFF. CDR3 DNA sequence: TGTGCCACCGCTCGGGGGGGGCTAGCGGGAGGTGGGGATGAGCAGTTCTTC.

The CDR3 region is CSFSDSYNQPQHF. CDR3 sequence (DNA): TGCAGCTTCTCAGACAGCTACAATCAGCCCCAGCATTTT. The rearrangement joins TRBV29-1 to TRBJ1-5, with D maybe TRBD1 (5 bases). CDR3 length: 13 residues. Germline lookup yields CDR1 SQVTM and CDR2 ANQGSEA. Deletions cut 8 bases from V and 3 bases from J, with 14 bases between.

The J gene is TRBJ2-2, the V gene TRBV9, with 8 bases fitting TRBD1. This CDR3 region has 15 residues. The V gene's germline CDR1 is SGDLS and CDR2 YYNGEE. Unmatched junction bases numbered 5, after V lost 3 bases and J lost 4 bases. The CDR3 DNA reads TGTGCCAGCAGCGCCACAGGGGGGAGCACCGGGGAGCTGTTTTTT. Its translation: CASSATGGSTGELFF.

CDR3 bases: TGTGCCAGCAGCCCGACAGGAGCCAATGAGCAGTTCTTC. It codes for CASSPTGANEQFF. The chain couples TRBV7-9 to TRBJ2-1; D possibly corresponds to TRBD1 (6 bases). This CDR3 spans 13 amino acids. Germline CDR1 is SEHNR and CDR2 is FQNEAQ (reference sequence). Trimming removed 5 bases from V and 6 bases from J, with 11 bases in between.